This passage covers 20 T cell receptor beta chains from one sample sequenced in a study of patients and donors after allogeneic stem cell transplantation. From the RT-PCR reads, TCRdb called clonotypes with MiXCR, one entry per CDR3 protein. The repertoire holds 410,000 or so distinct CDR3 sequences, with 16% as singletons. The sample was blood, either unsorted or a sorted T cell fraction (not recorded which). Every receptor here comes from a human donor who was either an allogeneic HSCT recipient or a stem cell or donor lymphocyte infusion donor (not recorded which). It is not recorded whose cells these are; they may come from a transplant donor.

This clonotype was recorded a few times. This rearrangement joins TRBV29-1 to TRBJ2-5, with a weak D call TRBD2 (6 bases). Per the germline V gene, CDR1 is SQVTM and CDR2 is ANQGSEA. V was pared by 4 bases and J by 5 bases, with 23 bases between. The CDR3 is 16 amino acids. CDR3 protein: CSVVVGRGRGRETQYF. Here the CDR3 DNA reads TGCAGCGTTGTAGTTGGGAGAGGACGGGGGAGGGAGACCCAGTACTTC.

There are many counts of this clonotype. Here the CDR3 DNA reads TGTGCCAGCAGCCCGAGGGTTAACGAGCAGTACTTC. Protein sequence: CASSPRVNEQYF. The chain is built from TRBV7-2 and TRBJ2-7; D might be TRBD2 (5 bases). This CDR3 contains 12 residues. The germline V gene has CDR1 SGHTA and CDR2 FQGNSA. V lost 5 bases and J lost 5, with 10 bases in between.

A few counts support this clonotype. The chain couples TRBV7-9 to TRBJ2-3; 11 bases map to TRBD2. V shed 5 bases, J shed 4 bases, and the junction held 5 bases outside the gene matches. CDR1 SEHNR and CDR2 FQNEAQ come from the germline V gene (reference sequence). The CDR3 loop spans 15 amino acids. CDR3 nucleotides: TGTGCCAGCAGCCTTAGCGGGAGGGCCCCAGATACGCAGTATTTT. Protein sequence: CASSLSGRAPDTQYF.

This clonotype was counted many times. V and J are TRBV5-1 and TRBJ2-1, with 8 bases that match TRBD2. The CDR3 covers 15 residues. CDR1 and CDR2 from the germline V gene are SGHRS and YFSETQ. Trimming at V came to 6 bases and at J to 3 bases, leaving 8 bases not matched to a gene. CDR3 amino acids: CASTVGGAVYNEQFF. In DNA form, the CDR3 reads TGCGCCAGCACCGTCGGGGGGGCGGTCTACAATGAGCAGTTCTTC.

V usage is TRBV12-3 or TRBV12-4 and J usage is TRBJ2-1; D gene unclear. The CDR3 loop spans 12 amino acids. Trimming removed 7 bases from V and 7 bases from J, with 11 bases in between. DNA of the CDR3: TGTGCCAGCACCCACGGGTGGAATGAGCAGTTCTTC. Its translation: CASTHGWNEQFF.

This clonotype appeared a few times. The chain combines TRBV19 with TRBJ2-7, with 12 bases matching TRBD1. The CDR3 has 17 amino acids. The germline V gene encodes CDR1 LNHDA and CDR2 SQIVND (reference sequence). V gave up 4 bases and J gave up 3 bases; unmatched junction bases: 10. The CDR3 here is CASSRKSGTGGIYEQYF. DNA for the CDR3: TGTGCCAGTAGTAGAAAATCCGGGACAGGGGGCATCTACGAGCAGTACTTC. Variable domain in full (rest from reference TRBV19 and TRBJ2-7): DGGITQSPKYLFRKEGQNVTLSCEQNLNHDAMYWYRQDPGQGLRLIYYSQIVNDFQKGDIAEGYSVSREKKESFPLTVTSAQKNPTAFYLCASSRKSGTGGIYEQYFGPGTRLTVT.

The sample holds a few counts of this clonotype. The rearrangement joins TRBV15 to TRBJ2-6; the match to TRBD2 covers 9 bases. There are 23 residues in the CDR3. CDR1 is LNHNV and CDR2 is YYDKDF in the germline V gene (reference sequence). J gave up 0 bases and V 0 bases, and 18 bases lay outside the gene matches. The CDR3 reads CATSREITYKIGAGGSGANVLTF. CDR3 bases: TGTGCCACCAGCAGAGAGATAACATACAAGATCGGAGCGGGGGGCTCTGGGGCCAACGTCCTGACTTTC.

This clonotype turned up a few times. The rearrangement uses TRBV20-1 and TRBJ2-4; weak D call: TRBD2 (6 bases). This CDR3 has 17 amino acids. V shed 6 bases and J shed 1 base, with 22 bases lying between them. CDR1 DFQATT and CDR2 SNEGSKA come from the germline V gene (reference sequence). This chain's CDR3 is CSAQAHDLGGAKNIQYF. CDR3 DNA sequence: TGCAGTGCCCAGGCGCATGACCTTGGAGGGGCCAAAAACATTCAGTACTTC.

This clonotype has a count of ten or more. The V call is TRBV12-3 or TRBV12-4, the J call TRBJ1-5, with a weak D call TRBD1 (6 bases). Trimming removed 6 bases at V and 5 bases at J, with 14 bases between. The CDR3 runs 14 residues. The CDR3 bases are TGTGCCAGCAGCCTGACAGGCCGATATCAGCCCCAGCATTTT. It translates to CASSLTGRYQPQHF.

This clonotype was counted between two and nine times. The rearrangement links TRBV7-8 to TRBJ2-1, with D tentatively TRBD1 or TRBD2 (5 bases each). The length of the CDR3 is 16 residues. Germline V gene lookup returns CDR1 SGHVS and CDR2 FQNEAQ. V was trimmed by 5 bases and J by 2 bases, leaving 16 bases between them. CDR3 nucleotides: TGTGCCAGCAGCCATCCCGGGACCCCAGCCTACAATGAGCAGTTCTTC. Protein product: CASSHPGTPAYNEQFF. Full variable domain (remainder filled in from reference TRBV7-8 and TRBJ2-1): GAGVSQSPRYKVAKRGQDVALRCDPISGHVSLFWYQQALGQGPEFLTYFQNEAQLDKSGLPSDRFFAERPEGSVSTLKIQRTQQEDSAVYLCASSHPGTPAYNEQFFGPGTRLTVL.

This clonotype was seen a few times. The chain couples TRBV27 to TRBJ1-1; no firm D call. V lost 1 base to trimming and J lost 6 bases, with 9 bases between them. The CDR3 sequence is 13 residues long. Germline V CDR1 and CDR2: MNHEY, SMNVEV (reference sequence). The DNA of the CDR3 is TGTGCCAGCAGTTTATTCGGCAGCCCTGAAGCTTTCTTT. As protein: CASSLFGSPEAFF.

This clonotype appeared a single time. V usage is TRBV5-1 and J usage is TRBJ2-1, with TRBD2 matching over 9 bases. Germline lookup yields CDR1 SGHRS and CDR2 YFSETQ. The CDR3 has 15 residues. V shed 0 bases, J shed 3 bases, and the junction held 1 base outside the gene matches. The CDR3 reads CASSLVAGDYNEQFF. The CDR3 bases are TGCGCCAGCAGCTTGGTAGCGGGGGACTACAATGAGCAGTTCTTC.

J is TRBJ1-1 and V is TRBV13; D is ambiguous. CDR3 length: 12 amino acids. Trimming took off 0 bases at V and 6 bases at J, with 5 bases between the two ends. The germline CDR1 and CDR2 sequences are PRHDT and FYEKMQ (reference sequence). The CDR3 DNA follows: TGTGCCAGCAGCTTAGGTAGCTCTGAAGCTTTCTTT. Translation gives CASSLGSSEAFF.

The rearrangement uses TRBV25-1 and TRBJ2-1; 7 positions agree with TRBD1. Germline assignment: CDR1 MGHDK and CDR2 SYGVNS. The length of the CDR3 is 15 residues. V lost 2 bases and J lost 4; bases outside the gene matches: 5. The CDR3 DNA is TGTGCCAGCAGTGAAGGACAGGAGCCTTACAATGAGCAGTTCTTC. It encodes CASSEGQEPYNEQFF.

This clonotype was found many times. The chain is built from TRBV12-3 or TRBV12-4 and TRBJ1-2, with TRBD1 identical over 8 bases. J was trimmed by 7 bases and V by 6 bases; bases with no gene match: 4. The CDR3 totals 12 residues. Written as DNA, the CDR3 is TGTGCCAGCAGCATAGGACAGGGTGGCTACACCTTC. It is translated as CASSIGQGGYTF.

This clonotype was observed a handful of times. This chain connects TRBV6-5 to TRBJ1-1; D gene uncertain. Trimming took 0 bases from V and 0 from J, leaving 8 bases between them. This CDR3 contains 15 residues. Per germline, CDR1 MNHEY and CDR2 SVGAGI. This CDR3 reads CASSYSIGMNTEAFF. In DNA form, the CDR3 reads TGTGCCAGCAGTTACTCGATCGGGATGAACACTGAAGCTTTCTTT.

This clonotype was seen many times. The V and J genes are TRBV10-3 and TRBJ2-2, with a tentative D call TRBD2 (5 bases). The CDR3 runs to 16 residues. CDR1 and CDR2 from the germline V gene are ENHRY and SYGVKD. V lost 3 bases to trimming and J lost 4 bases, with 15 bases between them. In DNA form, the CDR3 reads TGTGCCATCAGTGACCCTACCGGGGTGGTCACCGGGGAGCTGTTTTTT. Protein: CAISDPTGVVTGELFF.

The chain joins TRBV5-8 to TRBJ1-5; D unclear. The CDR3 covers 12 residues. The germline V gene has CDR1 SGHTS and CDR2 YDEGEE. Trimming shortened V by 1 base and J by 5 bases, and 4 bases separated the two germline ends. This chain's CDR3 is CASSLNYQPQHF. The DNA for the CDR3 is TGTGCCAGCAGCTTGAATTATCAGCCCCAGCATTTT.

The rearrangement links TRBV21-1 to TRBJ2-7. TRBV21-1 is assigned pseudogene status. There are 16 residues in the CDR3. CDR3 region: CASSKVRQTVSYEQYF. CDR3 DNA: TGTGCCAGCAGCAAAGTAAGGCAGACGGTCTCCTACGAGCAGTACTTC.

This clonotype showed up just a few times. The V call is TRBV19, the J call TRBJ1-5; 8 bases are a match to TRBD1. V gave up 4 bases and J gave up 1 base; unmatched junction bases: 3. This CDR3 has 15 amino acids. Germline V gives CDR1 LNHDA, CDR2 SQIVND (reference sequence). The CDR3 region has the DNA TGTGCCAGTAGTAGGGGGACAGGAAGCAATCAGCCCCAGCATTTT. Residues: CASSRGTGSNQPQHF.